The rows below give T cell receptor beta chains drawn from one sample of a study of blood T cell repertoires in COVID-19. The data were produced by immunoSEQ multiplex PCR, yet TCRdb's version contains in-frame clones alone and is incomplete. The table includes over 200,000 clones, roughly nine tenths detected once. The source material was peripheral blood. All receptors derive from a man aged 35-49 years with active or convalescent COVID-19. Both conserved end residues are part of each CDR3. The D gene is left open where the match is weak.

D,V,J,DNA,CDR3
TRBD2,TRBV2,TRBJ2-5,TGTGCCAGCAGCTGGACTAGATCCCAAGAGACCCAGTACTTC,CASSWTRSQETQYF
TRBD1,TRBV28,TRBJ2-7,TGTGCCAGCAGTTCTGGCCAAGGGACAGGGAGCTACGAGCAGTACTTC,CASSSGQGTGSYEQYF
TRBD2,TRBV6-5,TRBJ2-7,TGTGCCAGCAGTTACGGCAGCGGGACGTACGAGCAGTACTTC,CASSYGSGTYEQYF
TRBD1,TRBV6-1,TRBJ1-4,TGTGCCAGCAGTGCAATCCCCAGGGGGCTGAGTGAAAAACTGTTTTTT,CASSAIPRGLSEKLFF
TRBD1,TRBV5-1,TRBJ1-5,TGCGCCAGCAGCTGGGGACAGGGCGATCAGCCCCAGCATTTT,CASSWGQGDQPQHF
TRBD1,TRBV28,TRBJ2-4,TGTGCCAGCAGTTTGTTTTGGACAGGTCAAAACATTCAGTACTTC,CASSLFWTGQNIQYF
NA,TRBV6-5,TRBJ1-4,TGTGCCAGCAGTTTCGTCGCAGGGCCAGAACTGTTTTTT,CASSFVAGPELFF
NA,TRBV15,TRBJ1-5,TGTGCCACCAGCAGGACAATAGGCAATCAGCCCCAGCATTTT,CATSRTIGNQPQHF
TRBD1,TRBV5-4,TRBJ2-3,TGTGCCAGCAGCTCCGCCGAACAGGGGGGCACAGATACGCAGTATTTT,CASSSAEQGGTDTQYF
NA,TRBV3-1/TRBV3-2,TRBJ2-1,TGTGCCAGCAGCCAAAAAGTACCGGGATCGTACCTAAATGAGCAGTTCTTC,CASSQKVPGSYLNEQFF
TRBD1,TRBV28,TRBJ2-2,TGTGCCAGCAGCCTCTGGACAGGGGTTGCCGTGGGGGAGCTGTTTTTT,CASSLWTGVAVGELFF
NA,TRBV27,TRBJ1-1,TGTGCCAGCAGTACGTACGACAGGAGCACTGAAGCTTTCTTT,CASSTYDRSTEAFF
NA,TRBV9,TRBJ1-3,TGTGCCAGCGCCCCTAGCTCTGGAAACACCATATATTTT,CASAPSSGNTIYF
NA,TRBV4-1,TRBJ2-7,TGCGCCAGCGGACGCGGGGCGGGACGGCGGACCTACGAGCAGTACTTC,CASGRGAGRRTYEQYF
NA,TRBV15,TRBJ2-2,TGTGCCACCAGCAGAGATTTTGTATCCGGGGAGCTGTTTTTT,CATSRDFVSGELFF
NA,TRBV29-1,TRBJ1-2,TGCAGCGTTGGAGACAGCGGCTATGGCTACACCTTC,CSVGDSGYGYTF
NA,TRBV10-1,TRBJ1-3,TGCGCCAGCAGTGACCTACAGGGATCTGGAAACACCATATATTTT,CASSDLQGSGNTIYF
TRBD1,TRBV4-1,TRBJ1-3,TGCGCCAGTCGGGGGACAGGCCCTCACCACTCTGGAAACACCATATATTTT,CASRGTGPHHSGNTIYF
NA,TRBV18,TRBJ2-7,TGTGCCAGCTCACCCCTCACGGGTTCCTACGAGCAGTACTTC,CASSPLTGSYEQYF
NA,TRBV9,TRBJ1-6,TGTGCTTCCAGGACGGGAAATTCACCCCTCCACTTT,CASRTGNSPLHF